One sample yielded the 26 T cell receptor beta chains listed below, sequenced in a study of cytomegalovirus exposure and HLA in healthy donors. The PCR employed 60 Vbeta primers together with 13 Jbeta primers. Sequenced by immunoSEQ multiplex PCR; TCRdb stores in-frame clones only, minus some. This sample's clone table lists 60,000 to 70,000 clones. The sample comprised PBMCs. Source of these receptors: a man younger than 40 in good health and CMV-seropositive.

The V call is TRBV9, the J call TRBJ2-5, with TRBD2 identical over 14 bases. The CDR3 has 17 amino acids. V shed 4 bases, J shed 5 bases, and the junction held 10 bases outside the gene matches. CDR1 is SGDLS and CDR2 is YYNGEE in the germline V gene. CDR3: CASSPRTSGGLSETQYF. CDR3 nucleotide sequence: TGTGCCAGCAGCCCGCGGACTAGCGGGGGGTTAAGCGAGACCCAGTACTTC.

CDR3 loop: CASSQEGERGEQFF. The CDR3 DNA reads as TGCGCCAGCAGCCAAGAAGGGGAGCGGGGGGAGCAGTTCTTC. The chain couples TRBV4-1 to TRBJ2-1, with 8 positions matching TRBD2. The CDR3 totals 14 residues. J was trimmed by 10 bases and V by 0 bases; bases with no gene match: 5. Per germline, CDR1 MGHRA and CDR2 YSYEKL.

CDR3 DNA: TGTGCCAGCAGCTTAGATCCTGGCAGGGGCGGCGGGGAGCTGTTTTTT. Translation gives CASSLDPGRGGGELFF. The V call is TRBV11-3, the J call TRBJ2-2, with TRBD1 as a possible D gene (6 bases). The ends were cut back, 0 bases at V and 7 bases at J, with 15 bases in the middle. Germline loops: CDR1 SGHNT, CDR2 YENEEA. The CDR3 contains 16 residues.

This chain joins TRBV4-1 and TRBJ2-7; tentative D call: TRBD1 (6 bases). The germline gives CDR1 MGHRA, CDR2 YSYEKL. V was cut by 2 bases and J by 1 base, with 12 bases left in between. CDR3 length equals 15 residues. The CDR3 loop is CASSQKGQDSYEQYF. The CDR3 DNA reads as TGCGCCAGCAGCCAAAAGGGACAAGATTCCTACGAGCAGTACTTC.

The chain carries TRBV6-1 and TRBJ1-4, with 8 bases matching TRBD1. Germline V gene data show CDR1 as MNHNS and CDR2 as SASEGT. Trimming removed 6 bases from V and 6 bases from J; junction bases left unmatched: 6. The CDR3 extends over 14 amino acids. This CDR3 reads CASSLDRVDEKLFF. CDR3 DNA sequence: TGTGCCAGCAGCTTGGACAGGGTGGATGAAAAACTGTTTTTT.

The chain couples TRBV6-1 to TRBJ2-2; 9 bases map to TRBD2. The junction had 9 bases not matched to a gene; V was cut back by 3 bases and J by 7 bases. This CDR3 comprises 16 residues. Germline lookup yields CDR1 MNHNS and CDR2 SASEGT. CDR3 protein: CASSDPGGGAIGELFF. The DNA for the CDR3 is TGTGCCAGCAGTGACCCGGGCGGGGGGGCCATCGGGGAGCTGTTTTTT.

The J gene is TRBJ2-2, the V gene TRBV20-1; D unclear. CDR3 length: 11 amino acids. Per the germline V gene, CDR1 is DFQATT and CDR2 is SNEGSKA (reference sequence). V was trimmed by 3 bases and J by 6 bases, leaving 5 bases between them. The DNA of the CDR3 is TGCAGTGCTAGTTTCGCCGGGGAGCTGTTTTTT. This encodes CSASFAGELFF.

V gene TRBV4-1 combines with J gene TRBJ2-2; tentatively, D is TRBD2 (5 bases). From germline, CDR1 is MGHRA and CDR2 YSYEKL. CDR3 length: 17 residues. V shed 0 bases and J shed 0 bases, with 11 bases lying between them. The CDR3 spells CASSQDPGRSNTGELFF. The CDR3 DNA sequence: TGCGCCAGCAGCCAAGACCCGGGGAGATCGAACACCGGGGAGCTGTTTTTT.

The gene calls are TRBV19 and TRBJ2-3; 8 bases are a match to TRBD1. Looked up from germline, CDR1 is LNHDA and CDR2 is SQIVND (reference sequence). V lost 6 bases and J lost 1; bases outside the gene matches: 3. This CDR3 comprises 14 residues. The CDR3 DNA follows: TGTGCCAGTAGAGTGACAGGGGGCACAGATACGCAGTATTTT. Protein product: CASRVTGGTDTQYF.

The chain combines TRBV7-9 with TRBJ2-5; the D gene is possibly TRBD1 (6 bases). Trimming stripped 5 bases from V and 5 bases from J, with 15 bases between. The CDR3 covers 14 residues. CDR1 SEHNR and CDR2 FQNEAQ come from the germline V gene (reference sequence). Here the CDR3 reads CASSRTATGETQYF. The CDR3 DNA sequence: TGTGCCAGCAGCCGGACAGCCACTGGGGAGACCCAGTACTTC.

CDR3 nucleotides: TGCGCCAGCAGCACGGTCGACGGGTTGGGGACCCAGTACTTC. It yields the protein CASSTVDGLGTQYF. The V and J genes are TRBV5-1 and TRBJ2-5; no clear D. Trimming stripped 4 bases from V and 7 bases from J, with 17 bases between. Germline assignment: CDR1 SGHRS and CDR2 YFSETQ. The CDR3 consists of 14 residues.

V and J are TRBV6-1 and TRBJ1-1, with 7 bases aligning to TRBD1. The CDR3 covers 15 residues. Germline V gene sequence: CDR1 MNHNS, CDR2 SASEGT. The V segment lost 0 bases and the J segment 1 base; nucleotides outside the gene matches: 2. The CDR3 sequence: CASSEAGGANTEAFF. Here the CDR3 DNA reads TGTGCCAGCAGTGAAGCAGGGGGCGCGAACACTGAAGCTTTCTTT.

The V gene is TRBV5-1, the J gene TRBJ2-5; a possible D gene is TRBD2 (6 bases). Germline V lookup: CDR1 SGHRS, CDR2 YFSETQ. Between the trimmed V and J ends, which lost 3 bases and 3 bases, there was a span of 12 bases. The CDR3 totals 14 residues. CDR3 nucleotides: TGCGCCAGCAGCTCGGCGGGACGGGAAGAGACCCAGTACTTC. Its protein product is CASSSAGREETQYF.

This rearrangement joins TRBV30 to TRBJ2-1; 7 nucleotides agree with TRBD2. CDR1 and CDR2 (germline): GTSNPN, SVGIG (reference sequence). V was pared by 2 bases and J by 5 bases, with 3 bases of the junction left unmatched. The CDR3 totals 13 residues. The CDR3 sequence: CAWSTSADNEQFF. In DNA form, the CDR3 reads TGTGCCTGGAGTACTAGCGCCGACAATGAGCAGTTCTTC.

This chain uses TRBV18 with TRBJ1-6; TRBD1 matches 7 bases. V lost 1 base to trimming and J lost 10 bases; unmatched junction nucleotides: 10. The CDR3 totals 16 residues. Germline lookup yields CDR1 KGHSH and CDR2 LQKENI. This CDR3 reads CASSPLRQGKRSPLHF. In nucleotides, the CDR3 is TGTGCCAGCTCACCACTCAGACAGGGCAAGAGATCACCCCTCCACTTT.

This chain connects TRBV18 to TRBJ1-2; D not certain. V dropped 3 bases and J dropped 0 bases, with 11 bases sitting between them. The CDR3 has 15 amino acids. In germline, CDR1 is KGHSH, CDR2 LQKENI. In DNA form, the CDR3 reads TGTGCCAGCTCACCGGTTGGAGGGTCTAACTATGGCTACACCTTC. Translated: CASSPVGGSNYGYTF.

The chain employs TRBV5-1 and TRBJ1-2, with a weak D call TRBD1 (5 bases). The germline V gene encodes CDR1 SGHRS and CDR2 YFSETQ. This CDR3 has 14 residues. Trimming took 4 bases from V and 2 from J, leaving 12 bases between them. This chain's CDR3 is CASSPRRDNYGYTF. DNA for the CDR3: TGCGCCAGCAGCCCCCGGAGGGACAACTATGGCTACACCTTC.

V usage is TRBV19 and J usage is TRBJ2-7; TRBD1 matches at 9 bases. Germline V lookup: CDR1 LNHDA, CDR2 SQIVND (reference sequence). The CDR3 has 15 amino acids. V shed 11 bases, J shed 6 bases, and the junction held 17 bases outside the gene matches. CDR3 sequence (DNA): TGTGCCTCCCTATCGTCGGGACAGGGAGTCCGCGAGCAGTACTTC. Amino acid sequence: CASLSSGQGVREQYF.

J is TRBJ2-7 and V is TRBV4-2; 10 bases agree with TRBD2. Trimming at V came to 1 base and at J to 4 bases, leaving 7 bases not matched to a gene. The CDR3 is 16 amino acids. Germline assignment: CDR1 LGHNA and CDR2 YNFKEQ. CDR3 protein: CASSQGTSGEPYEQYF. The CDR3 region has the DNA TGTGCCAGCAGCCAAGGAACTAGCGGGGAACCGTACGAGCAGTACTTC.

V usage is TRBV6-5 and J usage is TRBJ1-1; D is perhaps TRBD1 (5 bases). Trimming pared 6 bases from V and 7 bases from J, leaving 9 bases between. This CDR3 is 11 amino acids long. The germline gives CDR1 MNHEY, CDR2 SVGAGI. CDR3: CASRRQYEAFF. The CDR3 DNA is TGTGCCAGCAGGAGACAGTATGAAGCTTTCTTT.

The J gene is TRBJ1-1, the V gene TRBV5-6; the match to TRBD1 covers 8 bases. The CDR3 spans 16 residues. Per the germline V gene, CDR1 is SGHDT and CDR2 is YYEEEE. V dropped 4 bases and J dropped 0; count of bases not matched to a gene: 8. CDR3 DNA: TGTGCCAGCAGCCTGTCTAACAGGGGGATGAACACTGAAGCTTTCTTT. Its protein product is CASSLSNRGMNTEAFF.

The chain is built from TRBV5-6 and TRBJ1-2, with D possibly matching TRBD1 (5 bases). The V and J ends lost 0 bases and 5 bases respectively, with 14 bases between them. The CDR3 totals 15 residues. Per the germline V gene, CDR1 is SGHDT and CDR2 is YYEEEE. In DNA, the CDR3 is TGTGCCAGCAGCTTGGGGACAAGGTTCGTATATGGCTACACCTTC. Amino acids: CASSLGTRFVYGYTF.

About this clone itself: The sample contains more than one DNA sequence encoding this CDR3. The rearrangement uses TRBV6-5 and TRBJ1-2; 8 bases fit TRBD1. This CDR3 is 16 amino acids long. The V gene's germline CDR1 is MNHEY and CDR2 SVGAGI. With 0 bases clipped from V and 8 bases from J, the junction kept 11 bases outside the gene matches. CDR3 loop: CASSYSTLGQGGGYTF. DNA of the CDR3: TGTGCCAGCAGTTACTCGACTCTAGGACAGGGAGGAGGCTACACCTTC.

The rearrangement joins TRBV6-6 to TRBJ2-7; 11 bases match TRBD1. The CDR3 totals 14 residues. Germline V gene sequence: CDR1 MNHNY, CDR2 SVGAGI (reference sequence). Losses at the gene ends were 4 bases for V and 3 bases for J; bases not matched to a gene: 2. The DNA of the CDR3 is TGTGCCAGCAGTTTGGGACAGGGGGTCTACGAGCAGTACTTC. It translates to CASSLGQGVYEQYF.

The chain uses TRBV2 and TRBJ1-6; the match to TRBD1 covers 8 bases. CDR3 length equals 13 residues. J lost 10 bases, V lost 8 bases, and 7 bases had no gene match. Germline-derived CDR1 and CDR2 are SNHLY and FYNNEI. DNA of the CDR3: TGTGCCAGCCAGGACAGGGCCAAATCACCCCTCCACTTT. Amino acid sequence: CASQDRAKSPLHF.

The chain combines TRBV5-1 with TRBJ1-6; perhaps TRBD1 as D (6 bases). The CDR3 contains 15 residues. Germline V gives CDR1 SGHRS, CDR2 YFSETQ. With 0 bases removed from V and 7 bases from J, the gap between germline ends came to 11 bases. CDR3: CASSLEGERNSPLHF. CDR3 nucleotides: TGCGCCAGCAGCTTGGAGGGGGAGAGAAATTCACCCCTCCACTTT. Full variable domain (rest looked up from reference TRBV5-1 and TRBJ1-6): KAGVTQTPRYLIKTRGQQVTLSCSPISGHRSVSWYQQTPGQGLQFLFEYFSETQRNKGNFPGRFSGRQFSNSRSEMNVSTLELGDSALYLCASSLEGERNSPLHFGNGTRLTVT.